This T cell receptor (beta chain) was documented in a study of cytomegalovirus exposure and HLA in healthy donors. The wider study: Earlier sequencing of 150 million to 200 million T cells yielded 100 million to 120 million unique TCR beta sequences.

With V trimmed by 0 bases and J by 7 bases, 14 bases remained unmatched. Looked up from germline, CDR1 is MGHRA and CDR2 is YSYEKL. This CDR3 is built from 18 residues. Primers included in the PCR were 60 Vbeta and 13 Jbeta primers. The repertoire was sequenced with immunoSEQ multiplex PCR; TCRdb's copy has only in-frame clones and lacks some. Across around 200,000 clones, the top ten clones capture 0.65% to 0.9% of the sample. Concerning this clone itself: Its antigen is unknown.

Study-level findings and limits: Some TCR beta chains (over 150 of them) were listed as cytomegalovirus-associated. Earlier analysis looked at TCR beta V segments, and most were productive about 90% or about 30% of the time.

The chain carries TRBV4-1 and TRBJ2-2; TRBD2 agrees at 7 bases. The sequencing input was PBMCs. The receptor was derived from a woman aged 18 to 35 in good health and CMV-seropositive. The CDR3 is CASSQEASGWLRGGELFF. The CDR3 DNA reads TGCGCCAGCAGCCAAGAGGCTAGCGGCTGGCTTCGGGGCGGGGAGCTGTTTTTT.